These T cell receptor beta chains were read from a single sample in a study of cytomegalovirus exposure and HLA in healthy donors. Generated by immunoSEQ multiplex PCR, the TCRdb table keeps only in-frame clones and is missing some. The repertoire holds 150,000 to 200,000 clones, with around 81% as singletons. Input material: PBMCs. These receptor sequences come from a woman in her twenties or thirties in good health and CMV-seronegative. Each CDR3 is given without its conserved first and last residue. Part of the rows lack a size; the others show once, few, many or a class for expanded clones.

>TRBJ2-1|once|TRBV29-1
SVAGGSYNEQF
>TRBJ2-3|once|TRBV15
ATSRGREPTDTQY
>TRBJ1-3|NA|TRBV29-1
SVVGSRSGNTIY
>TRBJ1-4|NA|TRBV5-1
ASSPQTTNEKLF
>TRBJ1-1|NA|TRBV19
ASRTPFDRNTEAF
>TRBJ2-1|NA|TRBV6-5
ASSYGTSGSNEQF
>TRBJ1-2|NA|TRBV13
ASSLGQGFGYT
>TRBJ1-6|NA|TRBV2
ASSEAQGGYNSPLH
>TRBJ2-3|NA|TRBV7-9
ASSLDLADTQY
>TRBJ2-1|few|TRBV30
AYMGPSTSYNEQF
>TRBJ1-5|once|TRBV2
ASRGQKQTNQPQH
>TRBJ1-4|once|TRBV9
ASSAPTGGRLF
>TRBJ1-5|NA|TRBV4-1
ASSQARVIEPQH
>TRBJ1-2|NA|TRBV5-4
ASSLTGILHGYT
>TRBJ1-4|NA|TRBV7-9
ASSLRAAGDEKLF
>TRBJ1-1|NA|TRBV29-1
SVSVKAAF